The 7 T cell receptor beta chains listed next were all sequenced from one sample in a study of blood T cell repertoires in COVID-19. Method: immunoSEQ multiplex PCR; TCRdb's copy keeps in-frame clones and lacks some. The data contain a few hundred thousand clones, about 88% of them singletons. Sequencing input: PBMCs or T cells enriched from blood (not recorded which). The receptor set was obtained from a woman aged 60 to 75 who had recovered from COVID-19.

Comments on this clone: Distinct nucleotide sequences in the sample also encode this CDR3. J is TRBJ2-7 and V is TRBV2; D gene ambiguous. CDR3 length: 11 residues. The V gene lost 4 bases and the J gene lost 3 bases, with 4 bases spanning the gap. CDR1 is SNHLY and CDR2 is FYNNEI in the germline V gene. The CDR3 nucleotides are TGTGCCAGCAGTGCGAGCTACGAGCAGTACTTC. Its translation is CASSASYEQYF.

The V and J genes are TRBV19 and TRBJ2-3; no firm D call. Looked up from germline, CDR1 is LNHDA and CDR2 is SQIVND (reference sequence). Trimming shortened V by 7 bases and J by 4 bases, and 15 bases separated the two germline ends. The length of the CDR3 is 14 residues. CDR3 DNA: TGTGCCAGTACCCAGAGACGGAGTGCAGATACGCAGTATTTT. Translation gives CASTQRRSADTQYF.

The rearrangement joins TRBV5-1 to TRBJ2-6, with 7 bases that match TRBD1. The CDR3 sequence is 16 residues long. V shed 4 bases, J shed 0 bases, and the junction held 4 bases outside the gene matches. Germline V gives CDR1 SGHRS, CDR2 YFSETQ. Here the CDR3 DNA reads TGCGCCAGCAGCGGGGGACAGACCTCTGGGGCCAACGTCCTGACTTTC. Its translation is CASSGGQTSGANVLTF.

V and J are TRBV29-1 and TRBJ2-3; 9 bases agree with TRBD1. CDR1 is SQVTM, CDR2 ANQGSEA, per germline. The CDR3 sequence is 17 residues long. The junction had 15 bases not matched to a gene; V was cut back by 6 bases and J by 2 bases. The CDR3: CSVTDRGQLGPTDTQYF. DNA of the CDR3: TGCAGCGTCACGGACAGGGGACAATTGGGGCCCACAGATACGCAGTATTTT.

The V gene is TRBV7-8, the J gene TRBJ2-5; D is uncertain. The germline V gene encodes CDR1 SGHVS and CDR2 FQNEAQ. Trimming took off 0 bases at V and 2 bases at J, with 13 bases between the two ends. This CDR3 comprises 16 residues. The CDR3 protein is CASSLALTAPQETQYF. The CDR3 coding sequence is TGTGCCAGCAGCTTAGCGCTAACAGCCCCGCAAGAGACCCAGTACTTC.

This rearrangement joins TRBV6-1 to TRBJ1-2, with TRBD1 as a possible D gene (6 bases). Germline V gene lookup returns CDR1 MNHNS and CDR2 SASEGT. Trimming removed 2 bases at V and 4 bases at J, with 8 bases between. The CDR3 consists of 13 residues. CDR3 coding DNA: TGTGCCAGCAGTGAAACAGGGCCCTATGGCTACACCTTC. Protein sequence: CASSETGPYGYTF.

The V gene is TRBV5-5, the J gene TRBJ1-1; D not certain. Trimming took off 0 bases at V and 4 bases at J, with 19 bases between the two ends. CDR3 length equals 17 residues. CDR1 SGHKS and CDR2 YYEKEE come from the germline V gene (reference sequence). The CDR3 region has the DNA TGTGCCAGCAGCTTGGCTCCCCAGGAATTTTTAAGCACTGAAGCTTTCTTT. This encodes CASSLAPQEFLSTEAFF.